These T cell receptor beta chains were read from a single sample in a study of T cells in Graves' hyperthyroidism and ophthalmopathy. TCRdb fed the multiplex PCR reads into MiXCR, producing one record per CDR3 protein. Among about 570,000 distinct CDR3 sequences listed, 46% were seen once. Source material: peripheral blood or thyroid tissue (not recorded which). These receptors all stem from an adult woman with Graves' disease, either hyperthyroidism or ophthalmopathy (not recorded which). Each CDR3 is given with its conserved first and last residue. Fields, in order: J gene, D gene, V gene, clone size, CDR3 DNA, CDR3 protein. D genes are given only for firm matches. Rows give clone size only sometimes, using once, few, many, or a class for an expanded clone.

>TRBJ1-5|TRBD1|TRBV7-9|once
TGTGCCAGCAGCCATTACAGGGGACCCCAGCATTTT
CASSHYRGPQHF
>TRBJ2-2|TRBD2|TRBV2|many
TGTGCCAGCAGTGACACGGGGATAGCGGGCCTGAACACCGGGGAGCTGTTTTTT
CASSDTGIAGLNTGELFF
>TRBJ1-1|-|TRBV2|many
TGTGCCAGCAGTGCTAGGACAGAAACCACTGAAGCTTTCTTT
CASSARTETTEAFF
>TRBJ2-5|-|TRBV10-3|-
TGTGCCATCAGTGAGTCAGGATCGGAGGAGACCCAGTACTTC
CAISESGSEETQYF
>TRBJ1-4|-|TRBV7-3|-
TGTGCCAGCAGCTTAAGGGGCCCAGAGCCTAATGAAAAACTGTTTTTT
CASSLRGPEPNEKLFF
>TRBJ1-1|-|TRBV30|-
TGTGCCTGGAGACCCCGCTGGAACACTGAAGCTTTCTTT
CAWRPRWNTEAFF
>TRBJ2-6|-|TRBV20-1|-
TGCAGTGCTACGAGCTCCCCCCTTGGGGCCAACGTCCTGACTTTC
CSATSSPLGANVLTF
>TRBJ1-2|-|TRBV21-1|-
TGTGCCAGCAGCAAAACAGGGGAGAATGGCTACACCTTC
CASSKTGENGYTF
>TRBJ1-1|-|TRBV19|-
TGTGCCAGTAGTATTTACAGGGATACTGAAGCTTTCTTT
CASSIYRDTEAFF
>TRBJ2-6|-|TRBV5-1|-
TGCGCCAGCAGCTTGGGCCAGACCTCTGGGGCCAACGTCCTGACTTTC
CASSLGQTSGANVLTF
>TRBJ2-2|TRBD1|TRBV29-1|-
TGCAGCGTTGATAGGGACAGGGGTCGGAACACCGGGGAGCTGTTTTTT
CSVDRDRGRNTGELFF
>TRBJ1-5|-|TRBV28|-
TGTGCCAGCAGTTTTGCGGGACTGGGGAGCAATCAGCCCCAGCATTTT
CASSFAGLGSNQPQHF
>TRBJ1-2|TRBD1|TRBV11-2|-
TGTGCCAGCAGCCGGAATCCCCAGGGGGCGGATGGCTACACCTTC
CASSRNPQGADGYTF
>TRBJ1-6|TRBD1|TRBV27|-
TGTGCCAGCAGTTCCGGGACAGGGGGCAAACCCCTCCACTTT
CASSSGTGGKPLHF
>TRBJ1-2|-|TRBV15|-
TGTGCCACCAGCAGCCTCCAGGCGGGCAGAATGGGAGGCTACACCTTC
CATSSLQAGRMGGYTF
>TRBJ1-2|-|TRBV15|few
TGTGCCACCAGCAGCCTCAGTATATCGTATGGCTACACCTTC
CATSSLSISYGYTF
>TRBJ1-3|-|TRBV6-4|-
TGTGCCAGCAGTCTTGACCGGGGCGTGAACACCGGGGATTATTCTGGAAACACCATATATTTT
CASSLDRGVNTGDYSGNTIYF
>TRBJ1-2|-|TRBV9|-
TGTGCCAGCAGCGGGTTGGACTATGGCTACACCTTC
CASSGLDYGYTF
>TRBJ1-2|-|TRBV7-2|-
TGTGCCAGCAGCCGTCGGGGCGGTCCCTGGTACGGCTACACCTTC
CASSRRGGPWYGYTF
>TRBJ2-6|-|TRBV29-1|few
TGCAGCGTTGATCAGGGAGAGTCCGGGGCCAACGTCCTGACTTTC
CSVDQGESGANVLTF
>TRBJ2-7|TRBD1|TRBV3-1|many
TGTGCCAGCAGCCATCCTGGACAGGCCAAACACGAGCAGTACTTC
CASSHPGQAKHEQYF
>TRBJ2-7|-|TRBV20-1|-
TGCAGTGCTAGAGATCCTTTTGACAGTCGATCCTACGAGCAGTACTTC
CSARDPFDSRSYEQYF
>TRBJ2-7|-|TRBV7-8|-
TGTGCCAGCACCAGGGACTTTTTCTCCTACGAGCAGTACTTC
CASTRDFFSYEQYF
>TRBJ1-2|-|TRBV5-1|many
TGCGCCAGCAGCTTGGCCGGGGGCCCTAACTATGGCTACACCTTC
CASSLAGGPNYGYTF
>TRBJ2-5|-|TRBV5-8|many
TGTGCCAGCAGCTTCCCGGGACTTAGAGTGGAAGAGACCCAGTACTTC
CASSFPGLRVEETQYF
>TRBJ2-7|TRBD2|TRBV7-8|-
TGTGCCAGTCTGCTGGCGGGAGTCGCCTCCTACGAGCAGTACTTC
CASLLAGVASYEQYF
>TRBJ1-4|-|TRBV28|many
TGTGCCAGCAGTTCGGGGACCCATAATGAAAAACTGTTTTTT
CASSSGTHNEKLFF
>TRBJ1-4|-|TRBV13|many
TGTGCCAGCAGTCCCCCTAATGAAAAACTGTTTTTT
CASSPPNEKLFF
>TRBJ2-1|TRBD2|TRBV24-1|-
TGTGCCACCAGTGATATGAATCCGAGCGGGAGTCGGGATGAGCAGTTCTTC
CATSDMNPSGSRDEQFF
>TRBJ2-5|TRBD1|TRBV5-4|-
TGTGCCAGCAGCAAAACAGGGGGTTCGGAAGAGACCCAGTACTTC
CASSKTGGSEETQYF
>TRBJ1-6|-|TRBV2|-
TGTGCCAGCAGTGAAGGGGGCTTTGGGGATTCGCCCCTCCACTTT
CASSEGGFGDSPLHF
>TRBJ2-5|-|TRBV28|many
TGTGCCAGCACCAAACCCGAAGAGACCCAGTACTTC
CASTKPEETQYF
>TRBJ2-5|-|TRBV20-1|-
TGCAGTGCTAGAGATCTAAGGGACGGAGTAGAGACCCAGTACTTC
CSARDLRDGVETQYF
>TRBJ1-2|-|TRBV9|-
TGTGCCAGCAGCGTAAGTGGGACAGGCTACACCTTC
CASSVSGTGYTF
>TRBJ2-5|TRBD1|TRBV5-8|many
TGTGCCAGCAGCTTGTACAGGGGACAAGAGACCCAGTACTTC
CASSLYRGQETQYF
>TRBJ2-5|-|TRBV9|many
TGTGCCAGCAGCGTAGGGTCCGTGGGGCGGACCTCTACCCAGTACTTC
CASSVGSVGRTSTQYF
>TRBJ1-1|-|TRBV5-4|once
TGTGCCAGCAGCACGGGTGGGGGCAGGACTGAAGCTTTCTTT
CASSTGGGRTEAFF
>TRBJ1-2|-|TRBV6-1|-
TGTGCCAGCAGAGACACGGCCGTCGGCTACACCTTC
CASRDTAVGYTF
>TRBJ1-2|-|TRBV28|many
TGTGCCAGCAGCCTTCCAATCCCCTATGGCTACACCTTC
CASSLPIPYGYTF
>TRBJ2-2|-|TRBV20-1|-
TGCAGTGCTAGAGGGGGGTCCGGGGAGCTGTTTTTT
CSARGGSGELFF
>TRBJ2-7|TRBD1|TRBV4-1|few
TGCGCCAGCAGCCAAGTGGCCCCGGGACAGGGGGACTACGAGCAGTACTTC
CASSQVAPGQGDYEQYF
>TRBJ2-2|-|TRBV4-1|-
TGCGCCAGCAGCCAACTCTTGGGAGACACCGGGGAGCTGTTTTTT
CASSQLLGDTGELFF
>TRBJ1-2|-|TRBV14|-
TGTGCCAGCAGCCTCTACACCTTC
CASSLYTF
>TRBJ1-6|-|TRBV7-2|-
TGTGCCAGCAGTACTGAACGAATCTCCTATAATTCATCCCCCCACTTT
CASSTERISYNSSPHF
>TRBJ2-6|-|TRBV2|once
TGTGCCAGCAGTGAAGCGCTTGGCTCTGGGGCCAACGTCCTGACTTTC
CASSEALGSGANVLTF
>TRBJ1-1|-|TRBV5-8|many
TGTGCCAGCAGCCCAAACCAGGGGATAAGTACTGAAGCTTTCTTT
CASSPNQGISTEAFF